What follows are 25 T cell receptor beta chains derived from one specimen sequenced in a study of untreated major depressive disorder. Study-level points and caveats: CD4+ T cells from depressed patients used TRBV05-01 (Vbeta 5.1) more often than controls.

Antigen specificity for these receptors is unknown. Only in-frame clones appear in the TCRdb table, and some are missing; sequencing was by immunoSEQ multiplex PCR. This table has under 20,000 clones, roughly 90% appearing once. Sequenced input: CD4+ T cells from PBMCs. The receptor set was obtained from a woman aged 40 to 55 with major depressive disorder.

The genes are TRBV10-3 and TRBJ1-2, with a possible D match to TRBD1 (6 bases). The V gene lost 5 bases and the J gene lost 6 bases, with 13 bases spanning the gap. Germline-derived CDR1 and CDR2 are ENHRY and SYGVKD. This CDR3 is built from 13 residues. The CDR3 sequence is CAISPRGLDGYTF. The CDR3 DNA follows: TGTGCCATCAGTCCCCGGGGGCTGGATGGCTACACCTTC.

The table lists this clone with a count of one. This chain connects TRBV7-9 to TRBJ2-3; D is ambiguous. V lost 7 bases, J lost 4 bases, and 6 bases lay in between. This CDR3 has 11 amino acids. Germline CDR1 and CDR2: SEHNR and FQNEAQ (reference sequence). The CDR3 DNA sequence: TGTGCCAGCACCAGAGCAGATACGCAGTATTTT. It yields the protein CASTRADTQYF.

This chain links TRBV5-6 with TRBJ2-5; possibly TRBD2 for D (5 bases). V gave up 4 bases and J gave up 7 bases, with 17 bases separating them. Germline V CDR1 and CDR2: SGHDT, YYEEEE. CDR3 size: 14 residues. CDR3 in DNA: TGTGCCAGCAGCATACCAGCGGCCCCTATGACCCAGTACTTC. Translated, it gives CASSIPAAPMTQYF.

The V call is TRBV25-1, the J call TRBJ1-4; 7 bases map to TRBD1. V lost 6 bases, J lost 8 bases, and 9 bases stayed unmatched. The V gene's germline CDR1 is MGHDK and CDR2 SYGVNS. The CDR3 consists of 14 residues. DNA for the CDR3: TGTGCCAGCAGACAGACAGGGACTGACGAAAAACTGTTTTTT. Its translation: CASRQTGTDEKLFF.

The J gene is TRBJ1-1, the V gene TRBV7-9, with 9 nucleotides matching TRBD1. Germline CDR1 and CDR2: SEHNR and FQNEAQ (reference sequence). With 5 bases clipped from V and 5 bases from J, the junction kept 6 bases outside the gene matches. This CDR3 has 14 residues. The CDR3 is CASSQTGGKTEAFF. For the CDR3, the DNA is TGTGCCAGCAGCCAAACAGGGGGCAAAACTGAAGCTTTCTTT.

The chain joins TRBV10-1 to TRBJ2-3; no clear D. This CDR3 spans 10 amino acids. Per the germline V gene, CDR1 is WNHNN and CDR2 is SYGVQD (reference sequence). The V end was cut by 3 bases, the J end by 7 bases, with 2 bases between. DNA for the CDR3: TGCGCCAGCAGTGACAATACGCAGTATTTT. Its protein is CASSDNTQYF.

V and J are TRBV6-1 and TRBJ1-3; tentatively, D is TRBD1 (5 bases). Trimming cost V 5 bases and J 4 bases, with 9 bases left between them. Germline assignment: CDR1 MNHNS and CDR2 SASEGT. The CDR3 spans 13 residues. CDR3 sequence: CASSPRDGNTIYF. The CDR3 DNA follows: TGTGCCAGCAGTCCCCGGGACGGAAACACCATATATTTT.

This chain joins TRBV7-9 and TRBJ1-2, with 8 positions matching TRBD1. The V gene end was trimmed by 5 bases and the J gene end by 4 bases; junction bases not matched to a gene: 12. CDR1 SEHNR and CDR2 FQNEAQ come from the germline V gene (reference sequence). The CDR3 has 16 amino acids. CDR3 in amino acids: CASSLSTGASGYGYTF. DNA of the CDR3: TGTGCCAGCAGCCTGTCGACAGGGGCGTCGGGCTATGGCTACACCTTC.

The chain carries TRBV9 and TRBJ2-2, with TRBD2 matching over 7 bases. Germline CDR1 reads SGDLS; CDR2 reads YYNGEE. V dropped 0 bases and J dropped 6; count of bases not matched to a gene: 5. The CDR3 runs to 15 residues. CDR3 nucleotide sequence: TGTGCCAGCAGCGTAGGCGGGACTACCCCCGGGGAGCTGTTTTTT. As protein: CASSVGGTTPGELFF. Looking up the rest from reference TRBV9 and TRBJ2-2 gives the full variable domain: DSGVTQTPKHLITATGQRVTLRCSPRSGDLSVYWYQQSLDQGLQFLIQYYNGEERAKGNILERFSAQQFPDLHSELNLSSLELGDSALYFCASSVGGTTPGELFFGEGSRLTVL.

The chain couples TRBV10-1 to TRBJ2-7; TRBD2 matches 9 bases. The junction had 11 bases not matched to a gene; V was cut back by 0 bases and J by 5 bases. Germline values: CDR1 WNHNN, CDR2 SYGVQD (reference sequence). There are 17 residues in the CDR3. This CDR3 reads CASSESSGLAGSDEQYV. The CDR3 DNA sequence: TGCGCCAGCAGTGAGTCGTCGGGGCTAGCGGGGTCGGACGAGCAGTACGTC.

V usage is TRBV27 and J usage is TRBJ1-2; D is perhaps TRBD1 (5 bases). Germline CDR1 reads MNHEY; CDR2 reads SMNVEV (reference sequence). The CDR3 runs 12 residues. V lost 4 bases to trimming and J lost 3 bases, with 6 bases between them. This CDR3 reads CASSSGDYGYTF. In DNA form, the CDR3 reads TGTGCCAGCAGTTCGGGGGACTATGGCTACACCTTC.

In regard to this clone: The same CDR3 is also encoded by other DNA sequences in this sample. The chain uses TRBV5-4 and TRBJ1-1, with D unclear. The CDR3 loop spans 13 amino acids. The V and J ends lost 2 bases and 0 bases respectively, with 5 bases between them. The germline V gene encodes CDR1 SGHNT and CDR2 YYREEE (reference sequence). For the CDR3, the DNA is TGTGCCAGCAGCTTTGAGTTGAACACTGAAGCTTTCTTT. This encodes CASSFELNTEAFF. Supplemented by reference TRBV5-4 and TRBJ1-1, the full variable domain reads ETGVTQSPTHLIKTRGQQVTLRCSSQSGHNTVSWYQQALGQGPQFIFQYYREEENGRGNFPPRFSGLQFPNYSSELNVNALELDDSALYLCASSFELNTEAFFGQGTRLTVV.

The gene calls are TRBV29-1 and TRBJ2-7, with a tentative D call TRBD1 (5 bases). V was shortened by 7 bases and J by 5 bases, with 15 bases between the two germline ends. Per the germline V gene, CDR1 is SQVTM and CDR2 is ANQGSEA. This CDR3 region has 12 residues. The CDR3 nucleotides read TGCAGCGCCGGTAAGGGGTCCCACGAGCAGTACTTC. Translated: CSAGKGSHEQYF.

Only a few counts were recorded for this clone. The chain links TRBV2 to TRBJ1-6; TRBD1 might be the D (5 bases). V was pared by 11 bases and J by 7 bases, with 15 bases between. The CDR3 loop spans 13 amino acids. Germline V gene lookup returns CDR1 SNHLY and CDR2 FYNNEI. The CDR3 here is CAGEQEKNSPLHF. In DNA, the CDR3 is TGTGCCGGAGAACAGGAGAAGAATTCACCCCTCCACTTT.

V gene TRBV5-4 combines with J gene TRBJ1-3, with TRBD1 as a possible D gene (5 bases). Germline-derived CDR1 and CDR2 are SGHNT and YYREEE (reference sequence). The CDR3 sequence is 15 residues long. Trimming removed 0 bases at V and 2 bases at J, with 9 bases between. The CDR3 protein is CASSLGGSTGNTIYF. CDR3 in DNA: TGTGCCAGCAGCTTGGGGGGGAGTACTGGAAACACCATATATTTT.

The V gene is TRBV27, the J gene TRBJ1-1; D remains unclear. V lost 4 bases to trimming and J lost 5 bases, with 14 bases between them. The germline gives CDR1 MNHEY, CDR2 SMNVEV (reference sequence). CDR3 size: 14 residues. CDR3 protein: CASSSLPGWTEAFF. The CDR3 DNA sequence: TGTGCCAGCAGTTCCCTCCCGGGGTGGACTGAAGCTTTCTTT.

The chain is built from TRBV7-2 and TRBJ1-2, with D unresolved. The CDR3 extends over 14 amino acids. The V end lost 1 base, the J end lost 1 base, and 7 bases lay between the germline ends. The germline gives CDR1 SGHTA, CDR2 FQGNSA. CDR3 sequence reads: CASSLVGNNYGYTF. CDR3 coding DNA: TGTGCCAGCAGCTTAGTCGGCAATAACTATGGCTACACCTTC.

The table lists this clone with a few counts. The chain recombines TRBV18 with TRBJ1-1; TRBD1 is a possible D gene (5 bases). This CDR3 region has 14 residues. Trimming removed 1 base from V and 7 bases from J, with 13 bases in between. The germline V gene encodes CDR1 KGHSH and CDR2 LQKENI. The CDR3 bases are TGTGCCAGCTCACCACTTGGGGGGAAGTATGAAGCTTTCTTT. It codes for CASSPLGGKYEAFF. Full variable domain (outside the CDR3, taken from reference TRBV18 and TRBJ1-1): NAGVMQNPRHLVRRRGQEARLRCSPMKGHSHVYWYRQLPEEGLKFMVYLQKENIIDESGMPKERFSAEFPKEGPSILRIQQVVRGDSAAYFCASSPLGGKYEAFFGQGTRLTVV.

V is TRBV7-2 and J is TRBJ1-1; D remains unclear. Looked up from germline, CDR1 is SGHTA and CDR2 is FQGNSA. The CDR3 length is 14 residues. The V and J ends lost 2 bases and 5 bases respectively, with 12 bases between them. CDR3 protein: CASSLFQVRTEAFF. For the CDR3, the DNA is TGTGCCAGCAGCTTATTTCAGGTTCGAACTGAAGCTTTCTTT.

As DNA, the CDR3 is TGTGCCAGCAGCTTAGAGGGGGGTAGTCAGCCCCAGCATTTT. This gives the protein CASSLEGGSQPQHF. This chain connects TRBV7-9 to TRBJ1-5, with D possibly being TRBD1 (6 bases). V was shortened by 1 base and J by 6 bases, with 10 bases between the two germline ends. The CDR3 has 14 residues. Germline V gives CDR1 SEHNR, CDR2 FQNEAQ (reference sequence).

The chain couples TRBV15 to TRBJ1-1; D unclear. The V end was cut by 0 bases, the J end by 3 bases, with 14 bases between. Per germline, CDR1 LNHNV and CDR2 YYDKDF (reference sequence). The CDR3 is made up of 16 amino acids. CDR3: CATSRDPGTVHTEAFF. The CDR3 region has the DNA TGTGCCACCAGCAGAGATCCGGGTACCGTCCACACTGAAGCTTTCTTT.

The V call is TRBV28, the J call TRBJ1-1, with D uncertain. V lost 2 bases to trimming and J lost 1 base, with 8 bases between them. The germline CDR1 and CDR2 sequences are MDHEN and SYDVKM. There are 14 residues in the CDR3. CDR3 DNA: TGTGCCAGCAGTTTAGCCAACAGGAACACTGAAGCTTTCTTT. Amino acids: CASSLANRNTEAFF.

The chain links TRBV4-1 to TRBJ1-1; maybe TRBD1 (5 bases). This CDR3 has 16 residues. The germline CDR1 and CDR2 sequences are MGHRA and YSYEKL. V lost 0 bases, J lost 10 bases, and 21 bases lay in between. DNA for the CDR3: TGCGCCAGCAGCCAAGATTGGGGCGGCCAACGGCCTAGAGCTTTCTTT. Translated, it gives CASSQDWGGQRPRAFF.

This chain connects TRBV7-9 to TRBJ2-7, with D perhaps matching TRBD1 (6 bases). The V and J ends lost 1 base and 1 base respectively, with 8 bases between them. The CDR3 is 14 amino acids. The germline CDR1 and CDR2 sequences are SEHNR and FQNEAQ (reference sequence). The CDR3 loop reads CASSLDDRSYEQYV. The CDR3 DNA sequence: TGTGCCAGCAGCTTAGACGACAGGTCCTACGAGCAGTACGTC.

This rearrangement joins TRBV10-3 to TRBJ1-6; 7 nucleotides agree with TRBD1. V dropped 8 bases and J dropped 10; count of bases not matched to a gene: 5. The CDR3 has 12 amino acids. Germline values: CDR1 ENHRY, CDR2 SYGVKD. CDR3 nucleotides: TGTGCCATCGGGGAACAGGGGTCACCCCTCCACTTT. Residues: CAIGEQGSPLHF.